This T cell receptor (beta chain) was observed in a study of OX40 agonist ivuxolimab in advanced cancers. Overall study findings and caveats: CD8+ T cells were the subset that, on average, had more expanded clones than CD4+. Determination of antigen specificity was not performed for the expanded peripheral T cells.

TCRdb's copy holds only in-frame clones and misses some; the assay was immunoSEQ multiplex PCR. Among more than 65,000 clones listed, over 80% were seen once. As regards this clone: Its antigen is still unknown. At one end, the junction sequence differs from germline, possibly due to a read error.

The CDR3 is 14 residues long. Germline CDR1 is SSHAT and CDR2 is FNYEAQ (reference sequence). The origin of this receptor is an adult with an advanced solid tumor such as melanoma, head and neck, liver or kidney cancer. The chain couples TRBV7-7 to TRBJ2-7; D might be TRBD1 (5 bases). Source: CD4+ or CD8+ T cells sorted from blood, taken in a trial of the OX40 agonist ivuxolimab. The CDR3 sequence: CASSPGLSSYEQYF. DNA for the CDR3: TGTGCTAGCAGTCCAGGGCTGAGCTCCTACGAGCAGTACTTC.